This T cell receptor (beta chain) is drawn from a study of cytomegalovirus exposure and HLA in healthy donors. Study overall: Early released data comprised around 79 million unique TCRs from HLA-typed donors.

The PCR used 60 Vbeta and 13 Jbeta primers. The method was immunoSEQ multiplex PCR; TCRdb's version includes in-frame clones alone and lacks a portion of them. In all, the sample yields around 150,000 clones. This CDR3 contains 14 residues. The V gene end was trimmed by 9 bases and the J gene end by 4 bases; junction bases not matched to a gene: 9. Looked up from germline, CDR1 is SNHLY and CDR2 is FYNNEI. The sample taken for sequencing was PBMCs. The chain uses TRBV2 and TRBJ2-1, with 7 positions matching TRBD2. The receptor comes from a man aged 40-49 years in good health and CMV-seronegative. The DNA for the CDR3 is TGTGCCAGTCGGACTAGACAGACATACAATGAGCAGTTCTTC. Its protein is CASRTRQTYNEQFF. The variable domain in full, completed from reference TRBV2 and TRBJ2-1, reads EPEVTQTPSHQVTQMGQEVILRCVPISNHLYFYWYRQILGQKVEFLVSFYNNEISEKSEIFDDQFSVERPDGSNFTLKIRSTKLEDSAMYFCASRTRQTYNEQFFGPGTRLTVL.